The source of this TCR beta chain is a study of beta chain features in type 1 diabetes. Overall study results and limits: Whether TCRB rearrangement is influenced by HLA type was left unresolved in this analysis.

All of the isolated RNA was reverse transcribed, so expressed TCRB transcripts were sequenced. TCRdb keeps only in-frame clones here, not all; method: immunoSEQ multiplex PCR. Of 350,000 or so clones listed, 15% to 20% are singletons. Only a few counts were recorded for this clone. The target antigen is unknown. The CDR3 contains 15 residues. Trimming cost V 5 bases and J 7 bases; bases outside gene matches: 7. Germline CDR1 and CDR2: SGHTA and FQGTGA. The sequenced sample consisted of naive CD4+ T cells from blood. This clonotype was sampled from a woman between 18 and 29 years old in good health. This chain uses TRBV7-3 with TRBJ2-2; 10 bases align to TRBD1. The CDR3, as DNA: TGTGCCAGCAGCCGCAGGGGACAGGGGAACGGGGAGCTGTTTTTT. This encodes CASSRRGQGNGELFF.